This T cell receptor beta chain stems from a study of blood T cell repertoires in COVID-19. About the research overall: The analysed material was cDNA or gDNA that came from T cells, B-cell-depleted T cells, or PBMCs.

Authors' methods: Quantification of nucleated cells was approximated via reference gene primer amplification. Sequencing was performed with immunoSEQ multiplex PCR; in TCRdb, only in-frame clones are kept and a portion is missing. That table supplies the V and J calls and clone size; D and trimming were determined from the DNA. The sample contains approximately 180,000 clones, approximately 79% of which appear only once. V dropped 3 bases and J dropped 9 bases, with 15 bases sitting between them. The CDR3 loop spans 15 amino acids. Germline assignment: CDR1 SGHVS and CDR2 FQNEAQ. Participants' own reports of clinical history determined their cohort assignment.

The specimen was PBMCs or T cells enriched from blood (not recorded which). J is TRBJ1-6 and V is TRBV7-8; tentative D call: TRBD1 (6 bases). This receptor was obtained from a woman aged 55 to 70 with acute COVID-19. The CDR3 here is CASSFDMGAISPLHF. The DNA for the CDR3 is TGTGCCAGCAGCTTCGACATGGGGGCGATTTCACCCCTCCACTTT. Looking up the rest from reference TRBV7-8 and TRBJ1-6 gives the full variable domain: GAGVSQSPRYKVAKRGQDVALRCDPISGHVSLFWYQQALGQGPEFLTYFQNEAQLDKSGLPSDRFFAERPEGSVSTLKIQRTQQEDSAVYLCASSFDMGAISPLHFGNGTRLTVT.